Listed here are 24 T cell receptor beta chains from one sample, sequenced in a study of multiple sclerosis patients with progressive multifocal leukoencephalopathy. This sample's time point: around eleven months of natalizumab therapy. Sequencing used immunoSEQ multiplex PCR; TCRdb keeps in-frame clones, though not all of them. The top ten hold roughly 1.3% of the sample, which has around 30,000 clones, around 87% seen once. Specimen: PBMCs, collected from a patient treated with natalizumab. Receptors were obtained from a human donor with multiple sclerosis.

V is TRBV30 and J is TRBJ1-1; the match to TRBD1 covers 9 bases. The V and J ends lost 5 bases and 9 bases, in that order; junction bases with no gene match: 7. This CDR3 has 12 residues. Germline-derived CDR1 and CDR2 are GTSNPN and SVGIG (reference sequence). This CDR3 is CAWGTGTGKAFF. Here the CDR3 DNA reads TGTGCCTGGGGAACCGGGACAGGGAAAGCTTTCTTT. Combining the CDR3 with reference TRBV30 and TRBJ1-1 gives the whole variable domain SQTIHQWPATLVQPVGSPLSLECTVEGTSNPNLYWYRQAAGRGLQLLFYSVGIGQISSEVPQNLSASRPQDRQFILSSKKLLLSDSGFYLCAWGTGTGKAFFGQGTRLTVV.

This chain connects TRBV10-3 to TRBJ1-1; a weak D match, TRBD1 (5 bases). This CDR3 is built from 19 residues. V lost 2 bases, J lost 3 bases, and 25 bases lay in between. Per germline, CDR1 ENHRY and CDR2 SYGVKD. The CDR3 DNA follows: TGTGCCATCAGTGAGATTAGAGCAGCGAGGGGCTTTTTGGACACTGAAGCTTTCTTT. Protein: CAISEIRAARGFLDTEAFF.

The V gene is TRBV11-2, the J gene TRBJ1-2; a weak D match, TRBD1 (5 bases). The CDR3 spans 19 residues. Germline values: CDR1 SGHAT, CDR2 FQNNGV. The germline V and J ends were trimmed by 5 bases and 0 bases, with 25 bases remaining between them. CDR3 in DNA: TGTGCCAGCAGCCGCTTTGCTTTGTCTAACAGGACTTCTAACTATGGCTACACCTTC. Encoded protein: CASSRFALSNRTSNYGYTF.

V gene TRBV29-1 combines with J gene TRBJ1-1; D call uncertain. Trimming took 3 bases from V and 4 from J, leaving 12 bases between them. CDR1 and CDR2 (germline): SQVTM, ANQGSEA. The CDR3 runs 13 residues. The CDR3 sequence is CSVDPWEGTEAFF. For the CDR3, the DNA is TGCAGCGTTGACCCCTGGGAGGGCACTGAAGCTTTCTTT.

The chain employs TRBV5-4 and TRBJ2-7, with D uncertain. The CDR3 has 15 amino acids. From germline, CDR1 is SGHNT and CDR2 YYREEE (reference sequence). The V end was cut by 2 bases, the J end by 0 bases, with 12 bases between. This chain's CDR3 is CASSLQDLYSYEQYF. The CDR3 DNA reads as TGTGCCAGCAGCTTACAAGACCTGTACTCCTACGAGCAGTACTTC.

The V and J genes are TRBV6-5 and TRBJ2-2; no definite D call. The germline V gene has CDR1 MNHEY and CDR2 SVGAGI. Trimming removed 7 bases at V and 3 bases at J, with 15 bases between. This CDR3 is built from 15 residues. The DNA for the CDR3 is TGTGCCAGCAACTCCCGGAGAAGAGACACCGGGGAGCTGTTTTTT. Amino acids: CASNSRRRDTGELFF.

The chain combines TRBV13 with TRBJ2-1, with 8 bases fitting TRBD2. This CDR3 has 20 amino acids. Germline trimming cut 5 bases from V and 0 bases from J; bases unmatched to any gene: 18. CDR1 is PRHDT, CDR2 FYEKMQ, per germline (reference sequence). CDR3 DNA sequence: TGTGCCAGCAGCCCTGGGAGCGGGGGCCTACTACGAAGCTCCTACAATGAGCAGTTCTTC. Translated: CASSPGSGGLLRSSYNEQFF.

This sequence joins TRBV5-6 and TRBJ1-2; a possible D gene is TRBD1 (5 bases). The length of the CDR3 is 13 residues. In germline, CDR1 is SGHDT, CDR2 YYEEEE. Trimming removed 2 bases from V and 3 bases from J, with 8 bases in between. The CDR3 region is CASSLGADYGYTF. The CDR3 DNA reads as TGTGCCAGCAGCTTAGGGGCGGACTATGGCTACACCTTC.

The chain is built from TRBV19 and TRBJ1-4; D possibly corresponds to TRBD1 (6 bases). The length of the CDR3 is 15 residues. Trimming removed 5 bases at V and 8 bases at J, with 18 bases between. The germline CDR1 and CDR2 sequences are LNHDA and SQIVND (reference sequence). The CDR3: CASSVQGHPGEKLFF. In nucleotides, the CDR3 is TGTGCCAGTAGTGTCCAGGGACATCCTGGGGAAAAACTGTTTTTT.

The chain's CDR3 is CASSELGQGIPGELFF. CDR3 coding DNA: TGTGCCAGCAGTGAATTAGGACAGGGGATCCCCGGGGAGCTGTTTTTT. The V and J genes are TRBV6-1 and TRBJ2-2; 9 bases match TRBD1. Trimming took 2 bases from V and 6 from J; bases not matched to a gene: 7. The CDR3 runs 16 residues. Germline V gene lookup returns CDR1 MNHNS and CDR2 SASEGT.

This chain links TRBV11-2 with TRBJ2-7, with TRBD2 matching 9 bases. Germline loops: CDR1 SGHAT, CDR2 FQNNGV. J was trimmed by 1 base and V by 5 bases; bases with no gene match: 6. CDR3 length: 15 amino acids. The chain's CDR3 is CASSRASGGSYEQYF. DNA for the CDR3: TGTGCCAGCAGCCGTGCGAGCGGGGGGTCCTACGAGCAGTACTTC.

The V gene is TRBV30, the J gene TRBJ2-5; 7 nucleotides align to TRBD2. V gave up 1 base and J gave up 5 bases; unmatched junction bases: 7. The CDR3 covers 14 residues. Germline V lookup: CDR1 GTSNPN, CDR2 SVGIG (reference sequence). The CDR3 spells CAWSGLALGETQYF. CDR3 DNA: TGTGCCTGGAGTGGACTAGCCCTAGGGGAGACCCAGTACTTC.

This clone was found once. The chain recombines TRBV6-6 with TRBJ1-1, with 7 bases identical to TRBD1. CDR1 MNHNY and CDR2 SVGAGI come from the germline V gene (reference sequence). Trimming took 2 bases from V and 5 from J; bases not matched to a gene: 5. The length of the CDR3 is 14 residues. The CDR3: CASSYDRVGTEAFF. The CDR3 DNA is TGTGCCAGCAGTTACGACAGGGTTGGGACTGAAGCTTTCTTT.

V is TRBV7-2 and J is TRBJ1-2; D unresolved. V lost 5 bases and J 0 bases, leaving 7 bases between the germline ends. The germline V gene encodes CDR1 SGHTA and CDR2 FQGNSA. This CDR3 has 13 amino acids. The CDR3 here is CASSPHSNYGYTF. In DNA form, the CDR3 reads TGTGCCAGCAGCCCACACTCTAACTATGGCTACACCTTC.

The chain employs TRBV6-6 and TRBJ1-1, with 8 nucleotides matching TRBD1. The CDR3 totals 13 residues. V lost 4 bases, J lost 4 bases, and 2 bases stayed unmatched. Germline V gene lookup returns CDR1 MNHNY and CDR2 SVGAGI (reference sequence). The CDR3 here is CASSWTGSTEAFF. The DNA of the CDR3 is TGTGCCAGCAGTTGGACAGGGAGCACTGAAGCTTTCTTT.

Here the CDR3 DNA reads TGTGCCAGCAGTCTCGTCGGGCAGTACTTC. This codes for CASSLVGQYF. The genes are TRBV11-2 and TRBJ2-7; D is unresolved. This CDR3 has 10 amino acids. Germline lookup yields CDR1 SGHAT and CDR2 FQNNGV. Trimming cost V 6 bases and J 9 bases, with 9 bases left between them.

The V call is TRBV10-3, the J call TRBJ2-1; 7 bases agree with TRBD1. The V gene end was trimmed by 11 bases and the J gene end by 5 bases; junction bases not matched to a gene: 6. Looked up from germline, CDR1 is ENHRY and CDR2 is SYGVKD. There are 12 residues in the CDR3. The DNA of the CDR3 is TGTGCCGGGCCGGACAGGAACAATGAGCAGTTCTTC. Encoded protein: CAGPDRNNEQFF.

DNA of the CDR3: TGTGCCAGCAGAGGGACAGCTACCTCCTACGAGCAGTACTTC. Translation: CASRGTATSYEQYF. The chain has TRBV25-1 and TRBJ2-7; 7 bases align to TRBD1. The junction had 5 bases not matched to a gene; V was cut back by 6 bases and J by 0 bases. Germline V gene sequence: CDR1 MGHDK, CDR2 SYGVNS. The CDR3 contains 14 residues.

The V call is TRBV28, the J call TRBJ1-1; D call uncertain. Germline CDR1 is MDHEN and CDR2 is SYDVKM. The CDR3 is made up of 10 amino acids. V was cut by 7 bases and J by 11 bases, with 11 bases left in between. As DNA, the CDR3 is TGTGCCAGCAACGAGGCGCCGGCTTTCTTT. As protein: CASNEAPAFF.

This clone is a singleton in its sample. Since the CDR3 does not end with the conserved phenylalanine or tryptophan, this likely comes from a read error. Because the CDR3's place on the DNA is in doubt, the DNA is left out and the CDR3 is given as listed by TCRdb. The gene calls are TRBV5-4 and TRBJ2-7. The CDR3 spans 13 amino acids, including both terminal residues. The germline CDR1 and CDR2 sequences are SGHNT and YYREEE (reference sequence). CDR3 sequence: CASSLVGSGGHSL.

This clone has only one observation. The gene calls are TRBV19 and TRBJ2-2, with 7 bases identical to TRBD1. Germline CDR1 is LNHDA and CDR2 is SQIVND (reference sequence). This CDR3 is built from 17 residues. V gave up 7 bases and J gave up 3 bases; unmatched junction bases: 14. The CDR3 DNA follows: TGTGCCAGTACCCATCCCCACAGGGGCTGGGACACCGGGGAGCTGTTTTTT. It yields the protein CASTHPHRGWDTGELFF.

The CDR3 loop reads CASSVRGGLSSYEQYF. CDR3 sequence (DNA): TGTGCCAGCAGCGTACGCGGGGGGTTGAGCTCCTACGAGCAGTACTTC. The rearrangement uses TRBV9 and TRBJ2-7, with 8 nucleotides matching TRBD2. Per the germline V gene, CDR1 is SGDLS and CDR2 is YYNGEE. The junction had 6 bases not matched to a gene; V was cut back by 1 base and J by 0 bases. The CDR3 runs 16 residues.

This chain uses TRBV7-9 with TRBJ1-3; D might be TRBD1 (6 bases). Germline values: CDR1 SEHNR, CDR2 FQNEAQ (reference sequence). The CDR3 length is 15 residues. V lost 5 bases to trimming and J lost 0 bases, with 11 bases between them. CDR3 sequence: CASSPGQSSGNTIYF. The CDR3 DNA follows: TGTGCCAGCAGCCCCGGACAGAGCTCTGGAAACACCATATATTTT. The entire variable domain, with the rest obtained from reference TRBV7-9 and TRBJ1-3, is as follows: DTGVSQNPRHKITKRGQNVTFRCDPISEHNRLYWYRQTLGQGPEFLTYFQNEAQLEKSRLLSDRFSAERPKGSFSTLEIQRTEQGDSAMYLCASSPGQSSGNTIYFGEGSWLTVV.

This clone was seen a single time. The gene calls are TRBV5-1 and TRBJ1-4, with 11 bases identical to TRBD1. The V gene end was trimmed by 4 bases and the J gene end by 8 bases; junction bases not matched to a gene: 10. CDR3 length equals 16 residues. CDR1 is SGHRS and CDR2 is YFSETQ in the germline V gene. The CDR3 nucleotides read TGCGCCAGCAGCCAGACTCTTCGGACAGGGGGCGAAAAACTGTTTTTT. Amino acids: CASSQTLRTGGEKLFF.